Following are 21 T cell receptor beta chains from one sample sequenced in a study of OX40 agonist ivuxolimab in advanced cancers. Generated by immunoSEQ multiplex PCR, the TCRdb table keeps only in-frame clones and is missing some. The profile covers tens of thousands of clones, with approximately 81% appearing a single time and around 6.8% taken by the ten largest. Sequenced material: CD4+ or CD8+ T cells sorted from blood, taken in a trial of the OX40 agonist ivuxolimab. The receptor source for this set is an adult with an advanced solid tumor such as melanoma, head and neck, liver or kidney cancer.

The DNA for the CDR3 is TGTGCCAGCAGTCTTACCCTGAGCTCCTACGAGCAGTACTTC. Translated: CASSLTLSSYEQYF. V and J are TRBV6-5 and TRBJ2-7, with D hard to call. Germline CDR1 MNHEY, CDR2 SVGAGI. This CDR3 has 14 residues. Deletions cut 5 bases from V and 0 bases from J, with 11 bases between.

This sequence joins TRBV2 and TRBJ2-1; D is unresolved. This CDR3 spans 12 amino acids. Trimming took 8 bases from V and 2 from J, leaving 7 bases between them. CDR1 SNHLY and CDR2 FYNNEI come from the germline V gene. This chain's CDR3 is CASRTAYNEQFF. CDR3 coding DNA: TGTGCCAGCCGTACTGCCTACAATGAGCAGTTCTTC.

The chain links TRBV7-8 to TRBJ1-1; TRBD1 agrees at 8 bases. Per germline, CDR1 SGHVS and CDR2 FQNEAQ. The CDR3 runs 14 residues. The junction had 5 bases not matched to a gene; V was cut back by 2 bases and J by 6 bases. The CDR3 coding sequence is TGTGCCAGCAGCTTAACAGGGGGGAGGGCTGAAGCTTTCTTT. Translation: CASSLTGGRAEAFF.

The chain combines TRBV4-1 with TRBJ1-2; D remains ambiguous. Germline lookup yields CDR1 MGHRA and CDR2 YSYEKL. The length of the CDR3 is 14 residues. Trimming removed 1 base at V and 1 base at J, with 7 bases between. The CDR3 here is CASSQVGSNYGYTF. CDR3 DNA: TGCGCCAGCAGCCAAGTAGGCAGTAACTATGGCTACACCTTC.

This clone is a singleton in its sample. The genes are TRBV28 and TRBJ1-1; D remains unclear. V was cut by 5 bases and J by 1 base, with 14 bases left in between. The CDR3 runs 15 residues. From germline, CDR1 is MDHEN and CDR2 SYDVKM. The CDR3 region is CASSLEYNSNTEAFF. The CDR3 DNA reads TGTGCCAGCAGTCTTGAGTACAACTCGAACACTGAAGCTTTCTTT.

The chain joins TRBV4-1 to TRBJ2-1; 9 bases are a match to TRBD1. Germline loops: CDR1 MGHRA, CDR2 YSYEKL. J was trimmed by 6 bases and V by 4 bases; bases with no gene match: 4. CDR3 length: 14 amino acids. DNA of the CDR3: TGCGCCAGCAGCCTTCTGGACAGGGGCAATGAGCAGTTCTTC. Protein: CASSLLDRGNEQFF.

This chain links TRBV5-1 with TRBJ2-7; 8 nucleotides agree with TRBD1. This CDR3 is built from 14 residues. CDR1 and CDR2 (germline): SGHRS, YFSETQ. The trim removed 0 bases at V and 7 bases at J, leaving 6 bases unmatched. In DNA, the CDR3 is TGCGCCAGCAGCTTGGCAGGGGGCGCGGAGGAGCAGTACGTC. This encodes CASSLAGGAEEQYV.

The rearrangement links TRBV27 to TRBJ2-1, with 12 nucleotides matching TRBD2. Germline V gives CDR1 MNHEY, CDR2 SMNVEV (reference sequence). Losses at the gene ends were 7 bases for V and 7 bases for J; bases not matched to a gene: 2. The CDR3 runs to 13 residues. The CDR3 sequence is CASKLAGGNEQFF. DNA of the CDR3: TGTGCCAGCAAACTAGCGGGGGGAAATGAGCAGTTCTTC.

This clone was seen just once. Sequence at one end of the junction differs from germline and may be a read error. The gene calls are TRBV6-1 and TRBJ1-5; perhaps TRBD1 as D (5 bases). The CDR3 runs to 15 residues. Germline V gene sequence: CDR1 MNHNS, CDR2 SASEGT. CDR3 in amino acids: CANSGRDGTGQPQHF. The CDR3, as DNA: TGTGCCAACAGTGGCCGGGACGGGACCGGTCAGCCCCAGCATTTT.

The chain uses TRBV5-6 and TRBJ2-7; D is ambiguous. The CDR3 has 11 residues. Trimming took off 2 bases at V and 4 bases at J, with 4 bases between the two ends. The germline V gene has CDR1 SGHDT and CDR2 YYEEEE. CDR3 coding DNA: TGTGCCAGCAGCTTCGGGTACGAGCAGTACTTC. Translating it yields CASSFGYEQYF. The entire variable domain, with the rest obtained from reference TRBV5-6 and TRBJ2-7, is as follows: DAGVTQSPTHLIKTRGQQVTLRCSPKSGHDTVSWYQQALGQGPQFIFQYYEEEERQRGNFPDRFSGHQFPNYSSELNVNALLLGDSALYLCASSFGYEQYFGPGTRLTVT.

The chain combines TRBV2 with TRBJ2-3, with TRBD1 matching 7 bases. Germline V lookup: CDR1 SNHLY, CDR2 FYNNEI. With V trimmed by 3 bases and J by 3 bases, 6 bases remained unmatched. The CDR3 runs to 15 residues. The CDR3: CASSDLQGLTDTQYF. The CDR3 DNA sequence: TGTGCCAGCAGTGATTTACAGGGGTTGACAGATACGCAGTATTTT.

The chain's CDR3 is CATDSATNEKLFF. The CDR3 nucleotides read TGTGCCACCGACAGTGCAACTAATGAAAAACTGTTTTTT. The chain joins TRBV2 to TRBJ1-4, with D possibly TRBD1 on 5 matching bases. V gave up 10 bases and J gave up 0 bases, with 9 bases separating them. CDR3 length: 13 amino acids. The V gene's germline CDR1 is SNHLY and CDR2 FYNNEI.

This chain uses TRBV18 with TRBJ2-7; perhaps TRBD2 as D (6 bases). Per germline, CDR1 KGHSH and CDR2 LQKENI. The CDR3 sequence is 16 residues long. The ends were cut back, 5 bases at V and 3 bases at J, with 20 bases in the middle. The CDR3 spells CASSGPDGRGSYEQYF. The DNA for the CDR3 is TGTGCCAGCTCAGGCCCGGACGGGAGAGGAAGCTACGAGCAGTACTTC.

The gene calls are TRBV29-1 and TRBJ1-1; 7 bases map to TRBD1. The length of the CDR3 is 12 residues. Per the germline V gene, CDR1 is SQVTM and CDR2 is ANQGSEA. V was pared by 7 bases and J by 1 base, with 3 bases of the junction left unmatched. CDR3 sequence (DNA): TGCAGCGCTCAGGGGGAGAACACTGAAGCTTTCTTT. It specifies CSAQGENTEAFF. Complete variable domain (other parts from reference TRBV29-1 and TRBJ1-1): SAVISQKPSRDICQRGTSLTIQCQVDSQVTMMFWYRQQPGQSLTLIATANQGSEATYESGFVIDKFPISRPNLTFSTLTVSNMSPEDSSIYLCSAQGENTEAFFGQGTRLTVV.

J is TRBJ2-1 and V is TRBV28, with 8 bases aligning to TRBD2. Losses at the gene ends were 6 bases for V and 6 bases for J; bases not matched to a gene: 10. Germline V CDR1 and CDR2: MDHEN, SYDVKM. CDR3 size: 15 residues. This CDR3 reads CASSTKGGGLNEQFF. As DNA, the CDR3 is TGTGCCAGCAGCACTAAGGGCGGGGGGCTCAATGAGCAGTTCTTC.

Only a few counts were recorded for this clone. This sequence joins TRBV5-1 and TRBJ2-2; TRBD2 is a possible D gene (5 bases). Trimming stripped 6 bases from V and 2 bases from J, with 11 bases between. Germline values: CDR1 SGHRS, CDR2 YFSETQ. The CDR3 has 14 amino acids. The CDR3, as DNA: TGCGCCAGCACTTGGACTCAAAACACCGGGGAGCTGTTTTTT. Amino acids: CASTWTQNTGELFF.

The rearrangement uses TRBV5-5 and TRBJ2-1; 8 bases are a match to TRBD2. The germline V gene has CDR1 SGHKS and CDR2 YYEKEE (reference sequence). V lost 1 base and J lost 0; bases outside the gene matches: 3. This CDR3 is 16 amino acids long. This CDR3 reads CASSLSSGASYNEQFF. CDR3 nucleotides: TGTGCCAGCAGCTTGAGTAGCGGGGCCTCCTACAATGAGCAGTTCTTC.

V is TRBV7-9 and J is TRBJ2-1, with D tentatively TRBD1 (5 bases). Trimming took off 5 bases at V and 8 bases at J, with 19 bases between the two ends. The CDR3 totals 15 residues. Per the germline V gene, CDR1 is SEHNR and CDR2 is FQNEAQ (reference sequence). CDR3 coding DNA: TGTGCCAGCAGCCCGCCGGACATGGTTGTCGATGAGCAGTTCTTC. It translates to CASSPPDMVVDEQFF.

The genes are TRBV28 and TRBJ2-1, with 11 bases lining up with TRBD2. This CDR3 has 15 amino acids. V lost 6 bases, J lost 3 bases, and 4 bases stayed unmatched. CDR1 is MDHEN, CDR2 SYDVKM, per germline. This CDR3 is CASSSGLAVYNEQFF. In DNA form, the CDR3 reads TGTGCCAGCAGCTCGGGACTAGCGGTCTACAATGAGCAGTTCTTC.

Here the CDR3 reads CASMISVIQETQYF. The CDR3 nucleotides are TGTGCCAGCATGATATCGGTGATACAAGAGACCCAGTACTTC. The gene calls are TRBV7-8 and TRBJ2-5; no clear D. Trimming removed 7 bases at V and 2 bases at J, with 14 bases between. Germline-derived CDR1 and CDR2 are SGHVS and FQNEAQ. The CDR3 has 14 residues.

This chain links TRBV15 with TRBJ1-6, with D unclear. CDR3 length: 13 amino acids. Germline CDR1 is LNHNV and CDR2 is YYDKDF (reference sequence). V lost 6 bases to trimming and J lost 3 bases, with 6 bases between them. CDR3 sequence reads: CATSVSYNSPLHF. CDR3 nucleotide sequence: TGTGCCACCAGTGTCAGCTATAATTCACCCCTCCACTTT.